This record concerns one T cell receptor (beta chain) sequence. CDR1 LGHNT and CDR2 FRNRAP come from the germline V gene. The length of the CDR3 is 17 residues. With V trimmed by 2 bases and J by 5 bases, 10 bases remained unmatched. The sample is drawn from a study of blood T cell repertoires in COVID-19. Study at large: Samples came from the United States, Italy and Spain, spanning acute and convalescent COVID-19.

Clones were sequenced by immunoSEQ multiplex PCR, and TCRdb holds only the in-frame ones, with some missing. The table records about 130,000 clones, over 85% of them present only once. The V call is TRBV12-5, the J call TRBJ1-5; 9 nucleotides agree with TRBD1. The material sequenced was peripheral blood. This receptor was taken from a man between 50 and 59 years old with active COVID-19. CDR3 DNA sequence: TGTGCTAGTGGTTTGCTCTTGGGACAGGGCTGGGATCAGCCCCAGCATTTT. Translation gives CASGLLLGQGWDQPQHF.